The T cell receptor (beta chain) described here comes from a study of blood T cell repertoires in COVID-19. Assay: immunoSEQ multiplex PCR; the TCRdb copy retains only in-frame clones and omits some. The sample yields some 200,000 clones, about 83% seen once. Per germline, CDR1 MGHDK and CDR2 SYGVNS. J lost 2 bases, V lost 0 bases, and 8 bases had no gene match. The CDR3 spans 17 residues. The TCR sequence derives from a woman aged 18-29 years who had recovered from COVID-19. The material sequenced was peripheral blood. The gene calls are TRBV25-1 and TRBJ2-7; TRBD1 agrees at 9 bases. Here the CDR3 reads CASSEYRSGQGAYEQYF. In nucleotides, the CDR3 is TGTGCCAGCAGTGAATACCGATCGGGACAGGGAGCCTACGAGCAGTACTTC.